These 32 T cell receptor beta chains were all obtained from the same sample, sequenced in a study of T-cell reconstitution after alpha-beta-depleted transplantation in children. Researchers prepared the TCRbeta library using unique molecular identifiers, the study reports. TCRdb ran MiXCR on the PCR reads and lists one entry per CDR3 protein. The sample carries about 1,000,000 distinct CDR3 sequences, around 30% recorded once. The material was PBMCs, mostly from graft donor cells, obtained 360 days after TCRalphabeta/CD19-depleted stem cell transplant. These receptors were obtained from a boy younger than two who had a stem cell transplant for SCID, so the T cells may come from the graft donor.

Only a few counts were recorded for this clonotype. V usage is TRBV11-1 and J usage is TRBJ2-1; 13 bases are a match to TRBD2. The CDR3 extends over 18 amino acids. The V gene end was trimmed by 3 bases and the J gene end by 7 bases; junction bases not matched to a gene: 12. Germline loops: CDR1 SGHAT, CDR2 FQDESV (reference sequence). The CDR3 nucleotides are TGTGCCAGCAGCTTCCCCCGACTAGCGGGGGGCGGTAGGAATGAGCAGTTCTTC. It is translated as CASSFPRLAGGGRNEQFF.

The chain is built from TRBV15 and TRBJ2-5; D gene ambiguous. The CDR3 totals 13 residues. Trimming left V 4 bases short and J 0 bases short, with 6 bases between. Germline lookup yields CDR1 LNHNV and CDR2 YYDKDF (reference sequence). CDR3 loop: CATSIENQETQYF. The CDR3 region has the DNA TGTGCCACCAGCATAGAGAACCAAGAGACCCAGTACTTC.

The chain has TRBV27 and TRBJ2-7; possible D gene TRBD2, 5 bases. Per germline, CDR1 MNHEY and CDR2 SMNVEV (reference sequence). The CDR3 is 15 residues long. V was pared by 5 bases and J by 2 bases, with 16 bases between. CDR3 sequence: CASSPAQDFPYEQYF. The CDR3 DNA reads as TGTGCCAGCAGTCCCGCTCAGGACTTTCCCTACGAGCAGTACTTC.

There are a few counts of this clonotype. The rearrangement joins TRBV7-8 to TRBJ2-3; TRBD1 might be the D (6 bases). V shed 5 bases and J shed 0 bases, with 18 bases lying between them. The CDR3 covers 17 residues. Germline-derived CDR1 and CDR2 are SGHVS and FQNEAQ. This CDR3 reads CASSTSLWTASTDTQYF. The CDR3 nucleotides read TGTGCCAGCAGCACAAGCCTATGGACAGCAAGCACAGATACGCAGTATTTT.

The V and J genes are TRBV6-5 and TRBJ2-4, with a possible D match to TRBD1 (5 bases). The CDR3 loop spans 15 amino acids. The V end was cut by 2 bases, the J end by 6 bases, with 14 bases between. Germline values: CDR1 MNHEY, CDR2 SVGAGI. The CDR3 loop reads CASSYEGVGGNIQYF. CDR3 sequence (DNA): TGTGCCAGCAGTTACGAAGGGGTTGGTGGAAACATTCAGTACTTC.

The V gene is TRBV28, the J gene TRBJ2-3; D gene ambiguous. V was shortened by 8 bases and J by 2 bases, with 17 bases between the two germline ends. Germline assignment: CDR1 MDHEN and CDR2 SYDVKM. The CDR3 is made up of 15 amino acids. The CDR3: CASGFTGPTTDTQYF. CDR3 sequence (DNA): TGTGCCAGCGGGTTCACCGGGCCCACCACAGATACGCAGTATTTT.

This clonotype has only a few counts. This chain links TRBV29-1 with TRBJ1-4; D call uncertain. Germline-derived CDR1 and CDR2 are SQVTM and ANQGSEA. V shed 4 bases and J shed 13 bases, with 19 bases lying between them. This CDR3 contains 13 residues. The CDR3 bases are TGCAGCGTTGTCTGTTGTCGGCAGGCCCCACTGTTTTTT. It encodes CSVVCCRQAPLFF.

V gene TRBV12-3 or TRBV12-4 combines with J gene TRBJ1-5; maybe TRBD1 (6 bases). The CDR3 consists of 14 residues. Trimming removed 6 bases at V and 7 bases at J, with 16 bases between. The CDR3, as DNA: TGTGCCAGCAGCAGCAACAGGGTAGGACAGCCCCAGCATTTT. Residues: CASSSNRVGQPQHF.

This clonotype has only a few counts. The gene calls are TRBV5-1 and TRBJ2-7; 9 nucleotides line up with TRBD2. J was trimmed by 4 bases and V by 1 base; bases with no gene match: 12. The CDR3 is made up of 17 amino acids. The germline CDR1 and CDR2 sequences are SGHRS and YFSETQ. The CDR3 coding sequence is TGCGCCAGCAGCTTGACTGGGCTAGCGGGGAGGAATTACGAGCAGTACTTC. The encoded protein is CASSLTGLAGRNYEQYF.

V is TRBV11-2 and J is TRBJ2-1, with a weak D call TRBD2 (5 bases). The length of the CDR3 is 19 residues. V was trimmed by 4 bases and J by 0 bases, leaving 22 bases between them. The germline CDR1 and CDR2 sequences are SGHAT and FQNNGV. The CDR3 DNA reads TGTGCCAGCAGCTCCGCCGGGGTGCGGGCAAGGAGCTCCTACAATGAGCAGTTCTTC. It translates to CASSSAGVRARSSYNEQFF.

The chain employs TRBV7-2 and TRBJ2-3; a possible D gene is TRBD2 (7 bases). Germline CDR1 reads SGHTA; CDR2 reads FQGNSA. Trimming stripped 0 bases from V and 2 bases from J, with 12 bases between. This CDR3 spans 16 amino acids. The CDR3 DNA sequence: TGTGCCAGCAGCTTAGCCCGGGGGGCTTTCACAGATACGCAGTATTTT. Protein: CASSLARGAFTDTQYF.

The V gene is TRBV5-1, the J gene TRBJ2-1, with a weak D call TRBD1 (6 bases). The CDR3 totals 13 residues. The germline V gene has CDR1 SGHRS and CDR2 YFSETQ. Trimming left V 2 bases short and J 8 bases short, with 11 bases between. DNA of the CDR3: TGCGCCAGCAGCTTCTTAACAGGGTATGAGCAGTTCTTC. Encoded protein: CASSFLTGYEQFF. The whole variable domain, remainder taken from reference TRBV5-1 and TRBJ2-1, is KAGVTQTPRYLIKTRGQQVTLSCSPISGHRSVSWYQQTPGQGLQFLFEYFSETQRNKGNFPGRFSGRQFSNSRSEMNVSTLELGDSALYLCASSFLTGYEQFFGPGTRLTVL.

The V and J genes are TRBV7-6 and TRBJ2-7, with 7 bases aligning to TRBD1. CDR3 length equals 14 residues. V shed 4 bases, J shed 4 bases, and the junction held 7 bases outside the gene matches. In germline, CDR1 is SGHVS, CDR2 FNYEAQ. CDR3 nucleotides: TGTGCCAGCAGCTCTAGAGGGGGCGCGTACGAGCAGTACTTC. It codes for CASSSRGGAYEQYF.

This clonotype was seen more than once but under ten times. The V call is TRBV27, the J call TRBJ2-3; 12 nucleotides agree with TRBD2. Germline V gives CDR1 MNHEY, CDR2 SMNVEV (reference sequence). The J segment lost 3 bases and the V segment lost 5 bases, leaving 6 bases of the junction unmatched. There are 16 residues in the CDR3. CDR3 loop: CASSRRGTSGTDTQYF. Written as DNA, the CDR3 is TGTGCCAGCAGTCGAAGGGGGACTAGCGGGACAGATACGCAGTATTTT.

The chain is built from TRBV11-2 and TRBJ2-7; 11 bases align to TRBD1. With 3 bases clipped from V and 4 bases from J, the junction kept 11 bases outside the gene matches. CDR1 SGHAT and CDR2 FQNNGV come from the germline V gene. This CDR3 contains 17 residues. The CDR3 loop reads CASSLGGQGAPYYEQYF. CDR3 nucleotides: TGTGCCAGCAGCTTGGGTGGACAGGGGGCGCCTTATTACGAGCAGTACTTC.

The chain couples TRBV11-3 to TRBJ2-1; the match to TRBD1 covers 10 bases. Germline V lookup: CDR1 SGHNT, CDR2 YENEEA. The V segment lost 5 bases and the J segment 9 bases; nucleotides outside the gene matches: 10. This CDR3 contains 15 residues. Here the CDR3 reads CASSARQGAGGEQFF. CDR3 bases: TGTGCCAGCAGCGCACGACAGGGGGCTGGTGGTGAGCAGTTCTTC.

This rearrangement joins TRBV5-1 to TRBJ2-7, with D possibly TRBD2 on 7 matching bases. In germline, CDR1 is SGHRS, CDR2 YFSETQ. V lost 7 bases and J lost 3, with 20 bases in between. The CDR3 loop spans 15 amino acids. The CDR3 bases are TGCGCCAGCGGGGGGGCGTCCTCACAGGGCTACGAGCAGTACTTC. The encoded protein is CASGGASSQGYEQYF.

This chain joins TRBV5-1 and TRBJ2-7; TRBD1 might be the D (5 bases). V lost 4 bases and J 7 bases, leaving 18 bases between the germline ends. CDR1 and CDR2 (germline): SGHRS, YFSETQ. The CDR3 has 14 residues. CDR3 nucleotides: TGCGCCAGCAGCACCCCTTCAGGGTTGGGGGAGCAGTACTTC. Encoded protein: CASSTPSGLGEQYF.

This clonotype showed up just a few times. Here the CDR3 reads CASSYDRGLNNEQFF. CDR3 coding DNA: TGTGCCAGTAGTTATGACAGGGGGCTCAACAATGAGCAGTTCTTC. The gene calls are TRBV19 and TRBJ2-1; TRBD1 agrees at 10 bases. Germline lookup yields CDR1 LNHDA and CDR2 SQIVND (reference sequence). The V segment lost 5 bases and the J segment 5 bases; nucleotides outside the gene matches: 6. There are 15 residues in the CDR3.

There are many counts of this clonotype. The DNA for the CDR3 is TGCAGTGCTCACGGGGGGGAGCAGTTCTTC. As protein: CSAHGGEQFF. V gene TRBV20-1 combines with J gene TRBJ2-1, with 7 nucleotides matching TRBD2. Looked up from germline, CDR1 is DFQATT and CDR2 is SNEGSKA (reference sequence). The ends lost 5 bases at V and 10 bases at J; junction bases unmatched: 2. The CDR3 is 10 residues long.

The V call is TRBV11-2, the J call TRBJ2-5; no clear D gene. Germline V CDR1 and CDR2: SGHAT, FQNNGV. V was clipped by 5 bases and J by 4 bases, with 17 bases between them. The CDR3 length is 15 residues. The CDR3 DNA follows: TGTGCCAGCAGCCCGTCGGGCCTGCTGGGAGAGACCCAGTACTTC. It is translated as CASSPSGLLGETQYF.

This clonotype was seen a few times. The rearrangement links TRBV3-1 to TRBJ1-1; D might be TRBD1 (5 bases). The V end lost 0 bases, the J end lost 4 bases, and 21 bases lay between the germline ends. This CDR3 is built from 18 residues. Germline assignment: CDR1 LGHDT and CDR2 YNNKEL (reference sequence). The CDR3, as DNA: TGTGCCAGCAGCCAAGATCCCCACTGGGGGGACCCTTCCACTGAAGCTTTCTTT. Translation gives CASSQDPHWGDPSTEAFF.

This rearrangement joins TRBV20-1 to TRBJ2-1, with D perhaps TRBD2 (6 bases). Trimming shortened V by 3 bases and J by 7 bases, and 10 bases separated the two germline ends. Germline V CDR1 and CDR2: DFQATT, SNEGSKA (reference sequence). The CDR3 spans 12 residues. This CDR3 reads CSARPGENEQFF. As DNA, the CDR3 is TGCAGTGCTAGGCCGGGGGAGAATGAGCAGTTCTTC.

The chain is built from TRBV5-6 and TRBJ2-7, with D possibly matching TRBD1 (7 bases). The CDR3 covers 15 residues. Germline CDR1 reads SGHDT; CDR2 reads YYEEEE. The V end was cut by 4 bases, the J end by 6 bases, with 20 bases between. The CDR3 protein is CASSAGPGQVAEQYF. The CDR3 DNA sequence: TGTGCCAGCAGCGCGGGGCCCGGACAGGTAGCCGAGCAGTACTTC.

This CDR3 reads CASKGQGRLWYSYTF. The CDR3 nucleotides read TGTGCCAGCAAGGGACAGGGGAGGCTATGGTATAGCTACACCTTC. This chain links TRBV28 with TRBJ1-2; 10 bases map to TRBD1. The J segment lost 9 bases and the V segment lost 7 bases, leaving 14 bases of the junction unmatched. Germline V lookup: CDR1 MDHEN, CDR2 SYDVKM. This CDR3 has 15 residues.

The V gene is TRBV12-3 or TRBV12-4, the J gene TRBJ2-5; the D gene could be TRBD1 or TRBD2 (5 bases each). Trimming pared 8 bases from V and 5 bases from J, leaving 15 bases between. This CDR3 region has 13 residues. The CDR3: CASALNWGETQYF. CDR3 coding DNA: TGTGCCAGCGCTCTAAATTGGGGGGAGACCCAGTACTTC.

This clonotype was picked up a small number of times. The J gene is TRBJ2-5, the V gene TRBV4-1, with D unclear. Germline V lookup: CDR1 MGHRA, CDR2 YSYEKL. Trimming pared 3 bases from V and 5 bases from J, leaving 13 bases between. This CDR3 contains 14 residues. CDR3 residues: CASSHPNSAETQYF. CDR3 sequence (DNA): TGCGCCAGCAGCCACCCGAACAGTGCGGAGACCCAGTACTTC.

CDR3 DNA: TGCGCCAGCAGCCAAGGGCCAGGAGCCAAAAACATTCAGTACTTC. Translated, it gives CASSQGPGAKNIQYF. The J gene is TRBJ2-4, the V gene TRBV4-1; D remains unclear. The V gene lost 1 base and the J gene lost 0 bases, with 7 bases spanning the gap. Germline values: CDR1 MGHRA, CDR2 YSYEKL. The CDR3 is 15 amino acids.

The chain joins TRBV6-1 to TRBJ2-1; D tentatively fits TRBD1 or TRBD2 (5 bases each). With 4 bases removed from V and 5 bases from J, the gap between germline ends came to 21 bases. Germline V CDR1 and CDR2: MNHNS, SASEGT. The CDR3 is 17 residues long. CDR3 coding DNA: TGTGCCAGCAGTGCAGAAACCGGCTATGAGGGGAACAATGAGCAGTTCTTC. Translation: CASSAETGYEGNNEQFF.

The CDR3 sequence: CASSLGASWDTQYF. The CDR3 bases are TGTGCCAGCAGTTTGGGGGCTAGCTGGGATACGCAGTATTTT. This chain uses TRBV28 with TRBJ2-3, with D possibly being TRBD1 (6 bases). This CDR3 spans 14 amino acids. The germline V and J ends were trimmed by 3 bases and 6 bases, with 13 bases remaining between them. The germline CDR1 and CDR2 sequences are MDHEN and SYDVKM.

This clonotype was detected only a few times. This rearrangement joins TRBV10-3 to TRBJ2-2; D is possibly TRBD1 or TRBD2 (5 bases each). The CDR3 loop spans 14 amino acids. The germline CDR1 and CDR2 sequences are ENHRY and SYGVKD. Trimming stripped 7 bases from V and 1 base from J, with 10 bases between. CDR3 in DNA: TGTGCCATCAAAGGGACCCAGAACACCGGGGAGCTGTTTTTT. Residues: CAIKGTQNTGELFF.

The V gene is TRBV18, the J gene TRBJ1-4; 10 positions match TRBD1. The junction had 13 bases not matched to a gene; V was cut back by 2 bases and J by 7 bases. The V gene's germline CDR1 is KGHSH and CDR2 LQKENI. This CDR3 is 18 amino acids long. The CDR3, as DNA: TGTGCCAGCTCACCATGGACAGGGGGAGTGACGGGGCCTGAAAAACTGTTTTTT. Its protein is CASSPWTGGVTGPEKLFF.